This T cell receptor (beta chain) was found in a study of blood T cell repertoires in COVID-19. Study context: The cDNA or gDNA used as material had been derived from T cells, B-cell-depleted T cells, or PBMCs.

Recruits, aged about 18 to 100 years, lived in under 25 US areas. Cohorts were based on clinical histories the participants reported. CDR1 is LGHDT and CDR2 is YNNKEL in the germline V gene (reference sequence). The CDR3 covers 16 residues. V lost 4 bases and J 2 bases, leaving 17 bases between the germline ends. This clone was counted only a few times. As handled by the study authors: Amplifying reference gene primers gave estimates of nucleated cell counts. TCRdb's table, derived via immunoSEQ multiplex PCR, lists solely in-frame clones and lacks some. V and J calls and clone size follow that table, whereas D and trimming were derived from the DNA. The table has approximately 260,000 clones, about 91% seen once.

The TCR originated in a woman between 40 and 50 years old with acute COVID-19. This chain connects TRBV3-1 (or the pseudogene TRBV3-2) to TRBJ1-1; no clear D. Specimen: PBMCs or T cells enriched from blood (not recorded which). The CDR3 loop is CASSPLAGSGNTEAFF. The CDR3 DNA is TGTGCCAGCAGCCCCCTGGCAGGAAGCGGCAACACTGAAGCTTTCTTT.